This T cell receptor beta chain was sequenced for a study of blood T cell repertoires in COVID-19. Study context: Acute and convalescent COVID-19 specimens originated in the United States, Italy and Spain.

Clones were sequenced by immunoSEQ multiplex PCR, and TCRdb holds only the in-frame ones, with some missing. The table records some 160,000 clones, roughly 91% of them present only once. J was trimmed by 0 bases and V by 2 bases; bases with no gene match: 9. The CDR3 is 17 amino acids. Germline V gives CDR1 SGHAT, CDR2 FQNNGV. The sequence derives from a man between 18 and 35 years old with COVID-19, enrolled during active disease. V usage is TRBV11-2 and J usage is TRBJ2-7; TRBD2 aligns across 8 bases. Material for sequencing was peripheral blood. The CDR3 is CASSLQGGRSFSYEQYF. CDR3 DNA sequence: TGTGCCAGCAGCTTACAAGGCGGGAGGTCTTTCTCCTACGAGCAGTACTTC.